Below are 23 T cell receptor beta chains sequenced from a single sample in a study of OX40 agonist ivuxolimab in advanced cancers. Assay: immunoSEQ multiplex PCR; the TCRdb copy retains only in-frame clones and omits some. The table records 99,000 or so clones, around 96% of them present only once. The sequencing here drew on CD4+ or CD8+ T cells sorted from blood, taken in a trial of the OX40 agonist ivuxolimab. The source of these receptors is an adult with an advanced solid tumor such as melanoma, head and neck, liver or kidney cancer.

The J gene is TRBJ2-7, the V gene TRBV7-9; D gene unclear. This CDR3 has 14 amino acids. Trimming shortened V by 0 bases and J by 3 bases, and 9 bases separated the two germline ends. Germline loops: CDR1 SEHNR, CDR2 FQNEAQ (reference sequence). In DNA, the CDR3 is TGTGCCAGCAGCTTAGCTTCGACAAACTACGAGCAGTACTTC. As protein: CASSLASTNYEQYF.

This chain uses TRBV10-3 with TRBJ2-6, with 7 bases identical to TRBD2. The CDR3 is made up of 19 amino acids. J gave up 3 bases and V 3 bases, and 14 bases lay outside the gene matches. Germline CDR1 reads ENHRY; CDR2 reads SYGVKD. CDR3 DNA: TGTGCCATCAGTGACCCCCAACTAGCGACTTTAGGTGGGGCCAACGTCCTGACTTTC. This gives the protein CAISDPQLATLGGANVLTF.

This chain connects TRBV6-5 to TRBJ2-7, with D maybe TRBD1 (5 bases). Germline assignment: CDR1 MNHEY and CDR2 SVGAGI. The CDR3 has 14 residues. Trimming left V 2 bases short and J 7 bases short, with 15 bases between. The CDR3 here is CASSYRGPPVEQYF. CDR3 DNA sequence: TGTGCCAGCAGTTACAGGGGTCCCCCAGTGGAGCAGTACTTC.

This clone was counted once. The rearrangement joins TRBV28 to TRBJ2-1; perhaps TRBD2 as D (5 bases). Germline V gives CDR1 MDHEN, CDR2 SYDVKM. This CDR3 has 13 amino acids. The V end was cut by 5 bases, the J end by 8 bases, with 13 bases between. Here the CDR3 DNA reads TGTGCCAGCAGTCGGGGAATAATCTATGAGCAGTTCTTC. Translation: CASSRGIIYEQFF.

The V gene is TRBV6-5, the J gene TRBJ1-1; a weak D match, TRBD1 (5 bases). The germline V gene encodes CDR1 MNHEY and CDR2 SVGAGI. The CDR3 is made up of 13 amino acids. The ends were cut back, 2 bases at V and 4 bases at J, with 8 bases in the middle. In DNA form, the CDR3 reads TGTGCCAGCAGTTACGATGGGGGCACTGAAGCTTTCTTT. Its protein product is CASSYDGGTEAFF.

V gene TRBV27 combines with J gene TRBJ2-6; D unresolved. The CDR3 spans 16 residues. Germline assignment: CDR1 MNHEY and CDR2 SMNVEV (reference sequence). V dropped 3 bases and J dropped 0 bases, with 9 bases sitting between them. Written as DNA, the CDR3 is TGTGCCAGCAGTTTGGTCCTCCCCTCTGGGGCCAACGTCCTGACTTTC. Its protein is CASSLVLPSGANVLTF.

The rearrangement uses TRBV6-1 and TRBJ1-2; possible D gene TRBD1, 5 bases. There are 14 residues in the CDR3. The V and J ends lost 1 base and 5 bases respectively, with 11 bases between them. Per germline, CDR1 MNHNS and CDR2 SASEGT. The CDR3 sequence is CASSEGGDGYGYTF. DNA of the CDR3: TGTGCCAGCAGTGAAGGAGGGGATGGGTATGGCTACACCTTC.

The gene calls are TRBV6-4 and TRBJ2-3; D remains ambiguous. The germline V gene encodes CDR1 MRHNA and CDR2 SNTAGT. This CDR3 is built from 16 residues. V was pared by 6 bases and J by 0 bases, with 16 bases between. The chain's CDR3 is CASSSRGPPSTDTQYF. For the CDR3, the DNA is TGTGCCAGCAGCTCTCGAGGTCCTCCTAGCACAGATACGCAGTATTTT.

The rearrangement links TRBV27 to TRBJ1-6; D is unresolved. Trimming cost V 4 bases and J 0 bases, with 10 bases left between them. Per germline, CDR1 MNHEY and CDR2 SMNVEV (reference sequence). The CDR3 extends over 16 amino acids. Here the CDR3 DNA reads TGTGCCAGCAGTTCATATCTAAGCTCCTATAATTCACCCCTCCACTTT. This translates into CASSSYLSSYNSPLHF.

The chain has TRBV28 and TRBJ2-7, with D hard to call. The CDR3 is 11 amino acids. From germline, CDR1 is MDHEN and CDR2 SYDVKM. V was trimmed by 2 bases and J by 6 bases, leaving 5 bases between them. CDR3 DNA sequence: TGTGCCAGCAGTTTAAGCGCCGAGCAGTACTTC. Its translation: CASSLSAEQYF.

The genes are TRBV19 and TRBJ1-2, with D unresolved. The V end lost 1 base, the J end lost 2 bases, and 14 bases lay between the germline ends. This CDR3 contains 16 residues. Germline loops: CDR1 LNHDA, CDR2 SQIVND (reference sequence). CDR3 nucleotides: TGTGCCAGTAGTATAGGAGAACCTATTCCCAACTATGGCTACACCTTC. The encoded protein is CASSIGEPIPNYGYTF.

V is TRBV6-4 and J is TRBJ2-1; TRBD2 agrees at 13 bases. With 4 bases clipped from V and 6 bases from J, the junction kept 0 bases outside the gene matches. Looked up from germline, CDR1 is MRHNA and CDR2 is SNTAGT. The CDR3 has 14 residues. The CDR3 DNA is TGTGCCAGCAGTGGGACTAGCGGGGGCAATGAGCAGTTCTTC. It is translated as CASSGTSGGNEQFF.

The rearrangement links TRBV15 to TRBJ2-5, with D tentatively TRBD1 or TRBD2 (5 bases each). Trimming took 1 base from V and 5 from J, leaving 14 bases between them. CDR1 and CDR2 (germline): LNHNV, YYDKDF (reference sequence). The CDR3 totals 15 residues. The CDR3 here is CATSRVLRGLETQYF. The DNA of the CDR3 is TGTGCCACCAGCAGAGTGTTGAGGGGTTTGGAGACCCAGTACTTC.

Here the CDR3 reads CASSPLTVSTDTQYF. The CDR3 nucleotides are TGTGCCAGCAGCCCACTGACGGTTAGCACAGATACGCAGTATTTT. This chain links TRBV6-5 with TRBJ2-3; no firm D call. Germline V gene data show CDR1 as MNHEY and CDR2 as SVGAGI. V lost 6 bases and J lost 0, with 13 bases in between. The CDR3 runs 15 residues.

V and J are TRBV11-2 and TRBJ2-5; maybe TRBD1 (6 bases). CDR1 is SGHAT, CDR2 FQNNGV, per germline. The CDR3 loop spans 16 amino acids. Trimming stripped 6 bases from V and 4 bases from J, with 21 bases between. Here the CDR3 DNA reads TGTGCCAGCAGACCTGGGACATTCCCAGGGTCAGAGACCCAGTACTTC. It yields the protein CASRPGTFPGSETQYF.

This chain uses TRBV7-9 with TRBJ2-7; D possibly corresponds to TRBD1 (5 bases). Germline V gives CDR1 SEHNR, CDR2 FQNEAQ (reference sequence). V lost 2 bases and J 6 bases, leaving 11 bases between the germline ends. CDR3 size: 13 residues. The CDR3: CASSLQGSLEQYF. As DNA, the CDR3 is TGTGCCAGCAGCTTACAGGGTTCCCTCGAGCAGTACTTC. The whole variable domain, filled in from reference TRBV7-9 and TRBJ2-7, reads DTGVSQNPRHKITKRGQNVTFRCDPISEHNRLYWYRQTLGQGPEFLTYFQNEAQLEKSRLLSDRFSAERPKGSFSTLEIQRTEQGDSAMYLCASSLQGSLEQYFGPGTRLTVT.

The genes are TRBV30 and TRBJ2-7; no clear D gene. Deletions cut 0 bases from V and 3 bases from J, with 9 bases between. CDR1 and CDR2 (germline): GTSNPN, SVGIG (reference sequence). The CDR3 sequence is 13 residues long. Written as DNA, the CDR3 is TGTGCCTGGAGTGTAATAGGGTTCTACGAGCAGTACTTC. This encodes CAWSVIGFYEQYF.

This chain links TRBV4-2 with TRBJ2-5; weak D call: TRBD1 (5 bases). The V gene lost 1 base and the J gene lost 4 bases, with 7 bases spanning the gap. This CDR3 has 13 amino acids. Germline V gene lookup returns CDR1 LGHNA and CDR2 YNFKEQ. The CDR3 spells CASSQGQGETQYF. As DNA, the CDR3 is TGTGCCAGCAGCCAAGGCCAGGGAGAGACCCAGTACTTC.

The chain has TRBV10-3 and TRBJ1-2, with a tentative D call TRBD1 (6 bases). Trimming shortened V by 6 bases and J by 0 bases, and 20 bases separated the two germline ends. Germline V gene data show CDR1 as ENHRY and CDR2 as SYGVKD. The CDR3 extends over 17 amino acids. Written as DNA, the CDR3 is TGTGCCATCAGAAATAACGAAAGGGGGAATACTAACTATGGCTACACCTTC. Its protein product is CAIRNNERGNTNYGYTF.

The rearrangement uses TRBV19 and TRBJ1-1; D remains ambiguous. The CDR3 spans 12 residues. CDR1 is LNHDA and CDR2 is SQIVND in the germline V gene (reference sequence). V lost 5 bases to trimming and J lost 3 bases, with 7 bases between them. CDR3 sequence: CASSAVYTEAFF. Written as DNA, the CDR3 is TGTGCCAGTAGTGCGGTTTACACTGAAGCTTTCTTT.

The J gene is TRBJ1-1, the V gene TRBV9, with D unclear. The germline gives CDR1 SGDLS, CDR2 YYNGEE. The germline V and J ends were trimmed by 4 bases and 3 bases, with 13 bases remaining between them. The CDR3 sequence is 14 residues long. The CDR3 sequence is CASSPGLGDTEAFF. The CDR3 region has the DNA TGTGCCAGCAGCCCCGGGTTGGGAGACACTGAAGCTTTCTTT.

The chain combines TRBV4-2 with TRBJ1-1; D is unresolved. The V end lost 0 bases, the J end lost 3 bases, and 11 bases lay between the germline ends. This CDR3 region has 15 residues. Germline-derived CDR1 and CDR2 are LGHNA and YNFKEQ. The DNA of the CDR3 is TGTGCCAGCAGCCAAGATTGGAGGGATTACACTGAAGCTTTCTTT. Protein product: CASSQDWRDYTEAFF.

The V and J genes are TRBV19 and TRBJ2-2; D unclear. Germline V gives CDR1 LNHDA, CDR2 SQIVND (reference sequence). The CDR3 extends over 12 amino acids. The V gene lost 1 base and the J gene lost 6 bases, with 3 bases spanning the gap. This chain's CDR3 is CASSIVPGELFF. CDR3 nucleotide sequence: TGTGCCAGTAGTATAGTCCCCGGGGAGCTGTTTTTT. Supplemented by reference TRBV19 and TRBJ2-2, the full variable domain reads DGGITQSPKYLFRKEGQNVTLSCEQNLNHDAMYWYRQDPGQGLRLIYYSQIVNDFQKGDIAEGYSVSREKKESFPLTVTSAQKNPTAFYLCASSIVPGELFFGEGSRLTVL.